The 6 T cell receptor beta chains reported below all come from one sample, sequenced in a study of PD-1 blockade in classical Hodgkin lymphoma. Clones were sequenced by immunoSEQ multiplex PCR, and TCRdb holds only the in-frame ones, with some missing. Of roughly 23,000 clones in the sample, around 69% were seen once. The patients all showed relapse after autologous stem cell transplantation, while their brentuximab vedotin exposure varied. The source was peripheral blood mononuclear cells (PBMCs), collected at baseline. These receptors were taken from a human donor with classical Hodgkin lymphoma.

DNA for the CDR3: TGTGCCAGCAGGAGGTTAAGATTGGACGGTGACTACGAGCAGTACTTC. Translated, it gives CASRRLRLDGDYEQYF. The V and J genes are TRBV13 and TRBJ2-7; D call uncertain. The CDR3 extends over 16 amino acids. Trimming left V 6 bases short and J 3 bases short, with 21 bases between. Germline V CDR1 and CDR2: PRHDT, FYEKMQ (reference sequence).

This clone was counted between two and nine times. V gene TRBV28 combines with J gene TRBJ1-6, with D possibly TRBD1 on 6 matching bases. The CDR3 is 19 residues long. Germline lookup yields CDR1 MDHEN and CDR2 SYDVKM. The V gene lost 9 bases and the J gene lost 8 bases, with 32 bases spanning the gap. The CDR3 spells CASGTDIPPGHYLYSPLHF. In DNA form, the CDR3 reads TGTGCCAGTGGGACGGACATACCTCCGGGACATTATTTGTATTCACCCCTCCACTTT.

This clone is a singleton in its sample. J is TRBJ2-7 and V is TRBV5-4; 7 positions match TRBD1. Trimming cost V 5 bases and J 5 bases; bases outside gene matches: 7. This CDR3 has 13 amino acids. Germline values: CDR1 SGHNT, CDR2 YYREEE (reference sequence). The DNA of the CDR3 is TGTGCCAGCAGTTCTGACAGGGCCGACGAGCAGTACTTC. This gives the protein CASSSDRADEQYF.

This rearrangement joins TRBV2 to TRBJ2-4, with a possible D match to TRBD1 (6 bases). The V and J ends lost 1 base and 1 base respectively, with 14 bases between them. The CDR3 has 17 amino acids. Germline CDR1 is SNHLY and CDR2 is FYNNEI. The CDR3 is CASSEGDMGAAKNIQYF. The CDR3 DNA follows: TGTGCCAGCAGTGAAGGGGATATGGGGGCTGCCAAAAACATTCAGTACTTC.

The rearrangement links TRBV29-1 to TRBJ1-1, with D possibly TRBD1 on 6 matching bases. The CDR3 is made up of 13 amino acids. Germline values: CDR1 SQVTM, CDR2 ANQGSEA. V lost 1 base and J lost 5, with 11 bases in between. The CDR3 nucleotides read TGCAGCGTTGAAGGCAGGGGAGAGACTGAAGCTTTCTTT. As protein: CSVEGRGETEAFF.

V and J are TRBV6-4 and TRBJ1-4; D not resolved. V gave up 2 bases and J gave up 0 bases, with 28 bases separating them. Per germline, CDR1 MRHNA and CDR2 SNTAGT. This CDR3 is built from 22 residues. The CDR3 DNA sequence: TGTGCCAGCAGTGACCCTAGACACCCAGGAGAACATAACTTAGCAACTAATGAAAAACTGTTTTTT. Its protein product is CASSDPRHPGEHNLATNEKLFF.